This T cell receptor (beta chain) was obtained from a study of CD8 T cells in ankylosing spondylitis. This clonotype showed up just a few times. Its antigen is as yet unknown. Preparation of TCR beta libraries was done by quantitative 5'-RACE with molecular barcodes. TCRdb analysed the 5' RACE reads with MiXCR anew, one entry per CDR3 protein. The table has around 340,000 distinct CDR3 sequences, approximately 22% seen once. Notes on the study in general: As reported, disease-linked clones showed significant enrichment in matched ankylosing spondylitis synovial fluid. A motif of roughly eight highly homologous TCR beta variants was seen as apparently characteristic of ankylosing spondylitis blood. Disease-linked clones displayed a CD8+ phenotype and appeared relatively rarely in peripheral blood.

This TCR derives from a male donor with ankylosing spondylitis or in good health (not recorded which). The sample consisted of blood, either unsorted or a sorted T cell fraction (not recorded which).

CDR3 in DNA: TGCAGCGCTCGGACAGGACCGTGGCAGTTCTTC. This encodes CSARTGPWQFF. The chain is built from TRBV29-1 and TRBJ2-1, with 7 bases aligning to TRBD1. CDR1 SQVTM and CDR2 ANQGSEA come from the germline V gene. V trimming: 7 bases; J trimming: 12 bases; junction bases outside the gene matches: 9. The CDR3 is made up of 11 amino acids.